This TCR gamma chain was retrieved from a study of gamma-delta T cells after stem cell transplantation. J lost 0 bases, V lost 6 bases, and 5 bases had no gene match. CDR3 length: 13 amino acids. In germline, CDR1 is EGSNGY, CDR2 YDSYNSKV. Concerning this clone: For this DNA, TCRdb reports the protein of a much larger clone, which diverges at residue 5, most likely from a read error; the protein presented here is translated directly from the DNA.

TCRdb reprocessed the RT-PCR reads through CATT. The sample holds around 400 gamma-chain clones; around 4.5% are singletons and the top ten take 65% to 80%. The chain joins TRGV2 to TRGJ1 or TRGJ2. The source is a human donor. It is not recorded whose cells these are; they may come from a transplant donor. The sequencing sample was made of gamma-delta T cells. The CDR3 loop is CATWTSNYYKKLF. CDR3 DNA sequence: TGTGCCACCTGGACGTCGAATTATTATAAGAAACTCTTT.